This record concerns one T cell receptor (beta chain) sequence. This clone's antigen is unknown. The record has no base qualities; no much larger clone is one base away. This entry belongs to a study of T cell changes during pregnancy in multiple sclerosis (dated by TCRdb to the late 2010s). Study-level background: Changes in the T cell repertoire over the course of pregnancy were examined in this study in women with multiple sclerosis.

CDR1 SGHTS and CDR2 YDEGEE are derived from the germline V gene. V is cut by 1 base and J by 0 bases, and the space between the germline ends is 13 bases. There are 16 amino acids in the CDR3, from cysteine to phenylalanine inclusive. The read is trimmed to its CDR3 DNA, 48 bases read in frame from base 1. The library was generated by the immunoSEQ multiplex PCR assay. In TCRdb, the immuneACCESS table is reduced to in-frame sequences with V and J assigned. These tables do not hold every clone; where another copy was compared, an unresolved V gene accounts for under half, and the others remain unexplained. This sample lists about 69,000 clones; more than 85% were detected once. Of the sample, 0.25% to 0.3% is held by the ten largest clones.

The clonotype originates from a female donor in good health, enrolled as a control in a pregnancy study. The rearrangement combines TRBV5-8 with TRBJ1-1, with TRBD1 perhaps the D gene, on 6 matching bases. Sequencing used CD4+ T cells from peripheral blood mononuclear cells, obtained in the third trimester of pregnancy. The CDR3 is CASSLSQGSLNTEAFF. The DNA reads TGTGCCAGCAGCTTGTCACAGGGTTCCTTGAACACTGAAGCTTTCTTT. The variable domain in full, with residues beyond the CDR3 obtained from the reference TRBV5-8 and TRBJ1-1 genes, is EAGVTQSPTHLIKTRGQQATLRCSPISGHTSVYWYQQALGLGLQFLLWYDEGEERNRGNFPPRFSGRQFPNYSSELNVNALELEDSALYLCASSLSQGSLNTEAFFGQGTRLTVV.